These 8 T cell receptor beta chains came from one sample sequenced in a study of T-cell reconstitution after alpha-beta-depleted transplantation in children (dated by TCRdb to 2016 to 2017). The treatment or condition label for this specimen denotes: allogeneic hematopoietic cell transplantation with graft depleted of TCRalphabeta T cells and CD19 B cells. For these receptors, no antigen is known. What the work shows at the level of the full study, not this receptor alone: Over the following months the frequencies of hyperexpanded clones went down, and after one year T-cell counts and TCRbeta diversity were mostly credited to newly produced T cells.

The library came from PCR. Reads for this sample came from an Illumina HiSeq 2500. TCR library preparation used molecular barcoding, with unique molecular identifiers applied to normalize quantification of the TCRbeta repertoire. TCRdb itself trimmed the public reads at Q25 with fastp, ran MiXCR and retained productive beta chains. Each record represents a unique CDR3 protein, reported with the most common genes and DNA among its rows. The sample data list around 300,000 distinct CDR3 sequences, and nearly 8% of these were observed just once. The ten most abundant clones make up approximately 8.2% of the sample. The sequencing used peripheral blood, collected 360 days after TCRalphabeta/CD19-depleted stem cell transplant. These TCRs come from a female patient aged 2-9 years who had a stem cell transplant for Fanconi anemia, so the T cells may come from the graft donor.

In this sample, this clonotype turned up many times. A single base separates this from a much larger clone, so it may be a read error. The gene calls are TRBV5-1 and TRBJ2-7; D is ambiguous. CDR1 is SGHRS, CDR2 YFSETQ, per germline. The CDR3 loop spans 14 amino acids. The CDR3 loop reads CASSLTTGPYEKYF. The CDR3 nucleotides are TGCGCCAGCAGCTTGACAACTGGTCCCTACGAGAAGTACTTC.

This clonotype occurred many times. The chain joins TRBV4-3 to TRBJ1-1, with D maybe TRBD1 (5 bases). The germline V gene encodes CDR1 LGHNA and CDR2 YSLEER. The CDR3 loop spans 12 amino acids. V lost 6 bases, J lost 4 bases, and 9 bases lay in between. The CDR3 here is CASSGGSTEAFF. Here the CDR3 DNA reads TGCGCCAGCAGTGGGGGATCCACTGAAGCTTTCTTT.

There are many counts of this clonotype. The chain uses TRBV15 and TRBJ2-1, with TRBD2 matching over 7 bases. Germline V gene sequence: CDR1 LNHNV, CDR2 YYDKDF (reference sequence). The CDR3 has 16 residues. V dropped 5 bases and J dropped 0; count of bases not matched to a gene: 7. CDR3 nucleotides: TGTGCCACCAGCGTCGGGACTATCCACTCCTACAATGAGCAGTTCTTC. Translating gives CATSVGTIHSYNEQFF.

As DNA, the CDR3 is TGCGCCAGCAGCCAAGATCGGGCTAGCGGGGGTTACGAGCAGTACTTC. Protein sequence: CASSQDRASGGYEQYF. The rearrangement uses TRBV4-1 and TRBJ2-7; 10 positions match TRBD2. Germline V gene sequence: CDR1 MGHRA, CDR2 YSYEKL. The V and J ends lost 0 bases and 4 bases, in that order; junction bases with no gene match: 6. The CDR3 is made up of 16 amino acids.

This clonotype was counted a few times. The chain uses TRBV12-3 or TRBV12-4 and TRBJ1-6; D might be TRBD1 (5 bases). The CDR3 covers 15 residues. V was clipped by 5 bases and J by 4 bases, with 12 bases between them. CDR3 nucleotides: TGTGCCAGCAGTCCAGCCCGGGGGTATAATTCACCCCTCCACTTT. This gives the protein CASSPARGYNSPLHF.

This clonotype showed up just a few times. This chain connects TRBV7-9 to TRBJ1-1; tentative D call: TRBD1 (6 bases). Trimming left V 5 bases short and J 0 bases short, with 10 bases between. This CDR3 is built from 14 residues. Germline lookup yields CDR1 SEHNR and CDR2 FQNEAQ (reference sequence). The CDR3 sequence: CASSGTTVNTEAFF. CDR3 nucleotide sequence: TGTGCCAGCAGCGGGACAACAGTGAACACTGAAGCTTTCTTT.

The chain couples TRBV11-3 to TRBJ2-1; weak D call: TRBD1 (6 bases). Trimming took off 2 bases at V and 2 bases at J, with 13 bases between the two ends. This CDR3 spans 16 amino acids. Germline V gene sequence: CDR1 SGHNT, CDR2 YENEEA. The CDR3 DNA reads as TGTGCCAGCAGCTTATCCGTGGACAGCGCCTACAATGAGCAGTTCTTC. Amino acid sequence: CASSLSVDSAYNEQFF.

The chain couples TRBV27 to TRBJ2-7; 8 bases line up with TRBD2. The junction had 0 bases not matched to a gene; V was cut back by 11 bases and J by 3 bases. The germline gives CDR1 MNHEY, CDR2 SMNVEV (reference sequence). The CDR3 is 10 residues long. The CDR3, as DNA: TGTGCCGGGACTAGCTACGAGCAGTACTTC. This sequence encodes CAGTSYEQYF.